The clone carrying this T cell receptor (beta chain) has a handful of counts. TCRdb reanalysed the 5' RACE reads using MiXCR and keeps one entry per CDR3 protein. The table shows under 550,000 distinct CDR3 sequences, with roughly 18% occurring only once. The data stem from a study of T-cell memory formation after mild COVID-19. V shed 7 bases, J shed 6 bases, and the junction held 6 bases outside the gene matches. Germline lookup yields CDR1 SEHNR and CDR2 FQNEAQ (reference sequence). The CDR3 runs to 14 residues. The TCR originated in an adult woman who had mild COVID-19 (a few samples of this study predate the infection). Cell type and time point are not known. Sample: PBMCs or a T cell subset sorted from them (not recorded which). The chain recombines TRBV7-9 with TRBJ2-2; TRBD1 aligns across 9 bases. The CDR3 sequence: CASKTGGSAGELFF. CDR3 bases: TGTGCCAGCAAGACAGGGGGAAGTGCCGGGGAGCTGTTTTTT.